This T cell receptor (beta chain) emerged from a study of shared clonotypes between healthy human individuals (dated by TCRdb to about 2020). At the level of the whole study: The cohort included a few men and a couple of women between 18 and 49 years of age. Per donor, three plates each were used for CD4 naive and CD4 memory, two for CD8 naive, and one for CD8 memory. To estimate repertoire size and how much clonotype sharing occurs between individuals, the study deeply sequenced the blood TCR repertoires of about 5 healthy adults. Libraries were prepared and TCR repertoires were sequenced by different laboratories using diverse techniques, in order to increase sequencing depth and limit assay-specific biases. Per donor, leukapheresis produced somewhere between about 0.85 and 8.9 billion PBMCs.

Including cysteine and phenylalanine, the CDR3 has 12 amino acids. Only CDR3 DNA remains: 36 bases, in frame from the first base. The V and J ends are trimmed by 0 bases and 6 bases, leaving 7 bases between them. The germline V gene (reference sequence) supplies CDR1 SGHNT and CDR2 YYREEE. A word on this clone: Its antigen is unknown. No base-level quality is on record; no much larger clone is a single base apart.

Findings and caveats that apply to the study as a whole: When four donors were compared, the shared fraction of clonotypes was 5% to 6.5% for naive CD4, 3% to 4% for naive CD8, roughly 2.3% for memory CD4, and about 0.36% for memory CD8. Naive subsets generally had larger estimated clonotype richness than memory subsets did. Incomplete sequencing was indicated by rarefaction of sorted-subset datasets, despite the large sequencing depth. The genetic and exposure-history diversity represented was limited by the small number of donors. Pairwise subsampling indicated that sequencing depth was expected to affect the degree of clonotype sharing among donors. Compared with non-shared clonotypes, the clonotypes found in all four sorted-subset donors had higher generation probabilities. Only blood was sampled, and tissue TCR repertoires likely differ from those in blood.

The donors were healthy, HIV-negative adults who had no recently reported acute infections or vaccinations. Only Caucasian adults living in Nashville, Tennessee, USA were represented among the donors. CD4+ T cells were enriched through magnetic negative selection, after which naive cells were positively selected on CD45RA and the remaining negative fraction served as the memory subset. Blood was obtained by leukapheresis, after which PBMCs were separated by Ficoll-Histopaque density gradient centrifugation and cryopreserved in liquid nitrogen vapor phase. Analytical flow cytometry was used to check the purity and quantity of every magnetically sorted T cell population. From each sorted fraction, genomic DNA was isolated and quantified by UV absorbance on a Nanodrop 2000c. Using the deep immunoSEQ assay, TCR CDR3 regions were amplified from genomic DNA by multiplex PCR. Extracted genomic DNA from each cell subset was distributed evenly across all wells of several immunoSEQ 96-well plates, and each plate was treated as a replicate. For sorted subsets, 200 to 250 ng of genomic DNA, equivalent to about 30,000 T cell genomes, went into each replicate PCR. The purified libraries were quantified using a Qubit 3.0 fluorometer, sized with a Bioanalyzer 2100, and then quantified again using the KAPA Library Quantification kit. Every immunoSEQ 96-well plate was sequenced on a dedicated single-read 150-cycle Illumina NextSeq 550 flow cell. The source study handled its data this way. The immunoSEQ output contained only junctional sequences without quality scores, so filtering could not match that applied to full-length reads. Sequences were annotated with PyIR, a Python wrapper for IgBLAST v1.9, using IMGT germline references to assign V/J genes and CDR3. Any read was removed if the V/J assignment was weak (E-value above 1e-6), the CDR3 was missing, or the read contained stop codons, out-of-frame junctions, or ambiguous translated residues. V3J clonotypes were defined as sequences sharing an identical inferred V gene, J gene, and CDR3 amino acid sequence. Percentage overlap between repertoires was calculated by dividing the number of shared unique clonotypes by the size of the smaller repertoire. RTK rarefaction, the Chao1 estimator, and Recon v2.1 estimates of unobserved clonotypes were used to assess repertoire richness. OLGA was used to compute generation probabilities for all TCRbeta clonotypes that the gDNA method yielded from a few donors. TCRdb mirrors the immuneACCESS table, restricted to in-frame sequences. Some clones are absent from its copies; in checked studies, under half trace to an unresolved V gene, and the reason for the others is unknown. That table supplies the V and J calls and clone size; D and trimming were determined from the DNA. This sample gives some 1,600,000 clones in total; 95% to 99% of them show up just once. The ten largest clones capture around 0.45% of the sample.

The source material was naive CD4+ T cells sorted from blood. The cell subset or site label corresponds to: CD45RA+ positively selected. The receptor was isolated from a man aged 25 to 40 in good health. The V and J segments used are TRBV5-4 and TRBJ2-7; no D gene is confidently identified. The CDR3 in this case is CASSLVSGEQYF. The nucleotide sequence is TGTGCCAGCAGCTTGGTTTCGGGCGAGCAGTACTTC.